This T cell receptor (beta chain) was captured in a study of multiple sclerosis patients with progressive multifocal leukoencephalopathy. Noted time point: time of PML onset. PML was diagnosed clinically and by MRI, then confirmed by JC virus DNA in cerebrospinal fluid. The protocol was immunoSEQ multiplex PCR, while the TCRdb copy is restricted to in-frame clones and leaves out a portion. The data contain more than 30,000 clones, 87% of them singletons. The V and J ends lost 0 bases and 6 bases, in that order; junction bases with no gene match: 8. The CDR3 extends over 16 amino acids. Germline V gene lookup returns CDR1 SGHDN and CDR2 FVKESK.

This TCR was recovered from a middle-aged woman with progressive multifocal leukoencephalopathy. Material: PBMCs, obtained from a patient treated with natalizumab. J is TRBJ2-3 and V is TRBV14; TRBD2 aligns across 8 bases. The CDR3, as DNA: TGTGCCAGCAGCCAAGAGTTGATAGCGGGAATGGATACGCAGTATTTT. As protein: CASSQELIAGMDTQYF.